The rows below give T cell receptor beta chains drawn from one sample of a study of OX40 agonist ivuxolimab in advanced cancers. TCRdb's copy holds only in-frame clones and misses some; the assay was immunoSEQ multiplex PCR. The repertoire holds about 100,000 clones, with approximately 90% as singletons. The starting material was CD4+ or CD8+ T cells sorted from blood, obtained in a trial of the OX40 agonist ivuxolimab. The source of these receptors is an adult with an advanced solid tumor such as melanoma, head and neck, liver or kidney cancer. CDR3s include the opening cysteine and the closing phenylalanine or tryptophan. Each record gives: clone size, D gene, V gene, J gene, CDR3 protein, CDR3 DNA. The D gene is left open where the match is weak. Size is omitted from some rows. Given values are once, few, many or a class for expanded clones.

NA	NA	TRBV27	TRBJ1-5	CASSSHPGAQHF	TGTGCCAGCAGCTCTCATCCCGGGGCCCAGCATTTT
NA	TRBD1	TRBV15	TRBJ2-3	CATSSHRGSTDTQYF	TGTGCCACCAGCAGTCACAGGGGCAGCACAGATACGCAGTATTTT
NA	NA	TRBV10-3	TRBJ1-1	CATNGGQGFGAFF	TGTGCCACAAACGGGGGGCAGGGTTTCGGAGCTTTCTTT
NA	NA	TRBV7-9	TRBJ2-3	CASSERVSTDTQYF	TGTGCCAGCAGCGAACGGGTTAGCACAGATACGCAGTATTTT
NA	NA	TRBV6-5	TRBJ2-7	CASSRNDGGREQYF	TGTGCCAGCAGCCGTAATGACGGGGGGCGCGAGCAGTACTTC
NA	NA	TRBV4-2	TRBJ2-7	CASSQFVSGDEQYF	TGTGCCAGCAGCCAATTTGTTTCCGGCGACGAGCAGTACTTC
NA	NA	TRBV10-2	TRBJ1-2	CASSPGGDGYTF	TGCGCCAGCAGCCCAGGAGGGGATGGCTACACCTTC
NA	NA	TRBV28	TRBJ1-1	CASSLEGSAFF	TGTGCCAGCAGTTTAGAGGGTAGTGCTTTCTTT
few	NA	TRBV5-1	TRBJ2-7	CASSLSSYEQYF	TGCGCCAGCAGCTTAAGCTCCTACGAGCAGTACTTC
NA	TRBD1	TRBV6-1	TRBJ2-7	CASSEEWTGSHEQYF	TGTGCCAGCAGTGAAGAATGGACAGGGAGCCACGAGCAGTACTTC
NA	NA	TRBV28	TRBJ2-5	CASSLGTETQYF	TGTGCCAGCAGTTTGGGGACAGAGACCCAGTACTTC
NA	TRBD1	TRBV2	TRBJ1-4	CASSRQGSSEKLFF	TGTGCCAGCAGTCGACAGGGGTCGAGCGAAAAACTGTTTTTT
once	NA	TRBV7-2	TRBJ1-2	CASSKAQGGVYGYTF	TGTGCCAGCAGCAAGGCACAGGGAGGGGTCTATGGCTACACCTTC
NA	TRBD2	TRBV29-1	TRBJ2-3	CSVAQRDSLDTQYF	TGCAGCGTTGCCCAGCGGGATAGTTTAGATACGCAGTATTTT
NA	TRBD1	TRBV2	TRBJ2-6	CASSPWTGHTGGANVLTF	TGTGCCAGCAGTCCTTGGACAGGGCATACGGGTGGGGCCAACGTCCTGACTTTC
few	NA	TRBV7-2	TRBJ2-1	CASSFSGRSGEQFF	TGTGCCAGCAGCTTTTCCGGGAGAAGTGGTGAGCAGTTCTTC
NA	TRBD1	TRBV2	TRBJ2-7	CASSNRQGPVSSYEQYF	TGTGCCAGCAGTAATAGACAGGGGCCAGTTTCTTCCTACGAGCAGTACTTC
NA	NA	TRBV5-8	TRBJ1-2	CASSLDGNYGYTF	TGTGCCAGCAGCTTGGACGGGAACTATGGCTACACCTTC
NA	TRBD1	TRBV7-8	TRBJ2-7	CASSPGQGTYEQYF	TGTGCCAGCAGCCCCGGACAGGGAACTTACGAGCAGTACTTC
NA	TRBD1	TRBV5-1	TRBJ2-7	CASSTGQGTNEQYF	TGCGCCAGCAGCACCGGACAGGGAACGAACGAGCAGTACTTC
NA	TRBD1	TRBV7-3	TRBJ2-1	CASSPGQGPYNEQFF	TGTGCCAGCAGCCCAGGACAGGGGCCCTACAATGAGCAGTTCTTC
NA	NA	TRBV16	TRBJ1-4	CASSQSAGSSNEKLFF	TGTGCCAGCAGCCAATCGGCTGGGTCCTCTAATGAAAAACTGTTTTTT
NA	NA	TRBV28	TRBJ1-1	CASSSPLTRSKAFF	TGTGCCAGCAGTTCCCCCCTTACACGGTCCAAAGCTTTCTTT
NA	NA	TRBV5-5	TRBJ2-2	CASRSNGGGVDTGELFF	TGTGCCAGCAGAAGCAACGGGGGCGGAGTGGACACCGGGGAGCTGTTTTTT
NA	NA	TRBV5-4	TRBJ2-1	CASSLVGTTRGNEQFF	TGTGCCAGCAGCTTGGTCGGGACAACGAGGGGTAATGAGCAGTTCTTC
NA	TRBD2	TRBV10-3	TRBJ2-1	CATLRGDYVAGEQFF	TGTGCCACGCTTCGGGGGGACTACGTCGCGGGCGAGCAGTTCTTC
once	NA	TRBV9	TRBJ1-1	CASSVQGTGTEAFF	TGTGCCAGCAGCGTCCAGGGTACGGGAACTGAAGCTTTCTTT
NA	NA	TRBV28	TRBJ1-2	CASSAPPTTPGFGGYTF	TGTGCCAGCAGTGCCCCACCTACGACCCCTGGATTCGGCGGCTACACCTTC
NA	TRBD1	TRBV4-1	TRBJ1-2	CASSQDQQGGGYTF	TGCGCCAGCAGCCAAGATCAACAGGGGGGAGGCTACACCTTC
NA	TRBD2	TRBV12-5	TRBJ2-3	CASGLGTSGRAWDTQYF	TGTGCTAGTGGTTTGGGGACTAGCGGGAGGGCCTGGGATACGCAGTATTTT
NA	NA	TRBV11-2	TRBJ1-2	CASSSLLGNYGYTF	TGTGCCAGCAGCTCTTTACTCGGGAACTATGGCTACACCTTC
NA	NA	TRBV6-1	TRBJ1-1	CASIQQGNTEAFF	TGTGCCAGCATTCAACAGGGGAACACTGAAGCTTTCTTT
few	TRBD1	TRBV28	TRBJ1-1	CASSGAHRGKAEAFF	TGTGCCAGCAGTGGGGCCCACAGGGGAAAGGCTGAAGCTTTCTTT
NA	NA	TRBV28	TRBJ1-4	CASSLYAGSRMWSGKLFF	TGTGCCAGCAGTTTGTACGCAGGGAGTCGGATGTGGTCGGGAAAACTGTTTTTT
once	NA	TRBV7-2	TRBJ2-5	CASSLAGPEETQYF	TGTGCCAGCAGCTTAGCTGGTCCAGAAGAGACCCAGTACTTC
NA	TRBD2	TRBV27	TRBJ2-1	CASSMGLELYNEQFF	TGTGCCAGCAGCATGGGACTAGAGTTATACAATGAGCAGTTCTTC
NA	NA	TRBV5-4	TRBJ2-5	CASSLEQGIQETQYF	TGTGCCAGCAGCTTGGAACAGGGAATCCAAGAGACCCAGTACTTC
NA	TRBD1	TRBV5-1	TRBJ1-2	CASSLAATGGGGYTF	TGCGCCAGCAGCTTGGCCGCGACAGGGGGCGGTGGCTACACCTTC
NA	NA	TRBV25-1	TRBJ1-4	CASSERTDFNEKLLF	TGTGCCAGCAGTGAAAGAACAGACTTTAATGAAAAACTGCTTTTT
NA	NA	TRBV6-6	TRBJ1-1	CASSYSGAGLNTEAFF	TGTGCCAGCAGTTACTCGGGAGCAGGGTTGAACACTGAAGCTTTCTTT
NA	NA	TRBV5-4	TRBJ2-3	CASSLALDPTDTQYF	TGTGCCAGCAGCTTGGCGCTAGACCCCACAGATACGCAGTATTTT
NA	NA	TRBV7-8	TRBJ1-1	CASSKDSVLTEAFF	TGTGCCAGCAGCAAGGACAGTGTCCTCACTGAAGCTTTCTTT
NA	NA	TRBV11-2	TRBJ1-2	CASSLAGGGPYGYTF	TGTGCCAGCAGCTTAGCTGGGGGGGGACCCTATGGCTACACCTTC
once	NA	TRBV25-1	TRBJ1-4	CASSAWDGYEKLFF	TGTGCCAGCAGTGCCTGGGACGGTTATGAAAAACTGTTTTTT
NA	NA	TRBV29-1	TRBJ1-2	CSVGNSANYGYTF	TGCAGCGTAGGAAACTCGGCGAACTATGGCTACACCTTC
NA	TRBD1	TRBV19	TRBJ1-2	CASSMNRGDFNYGYTF	TGTGCCAGTAGTATGAACAGGGGCGATTTTAACTATGGCTACACCTTC
NA	NA	TRBV6-5	TRBJ1-5	CASSYSKSGDQPQHF	TGTGCCAGCAGTTACTCGAAGTCGGGGGATCAGCCCCAGCATTTT
once	NA	TRBV29-1	TRBJ2-2	CSVEGQFTGELFF	TGCAGCGTGGAGGGGCAATTCACCGGGGAGCTGTTTTTT
NA	TRBD2	TRBV4-1	TRBJ2-1	CASSQGRGGTSDEQFF	TGCGCCAGCAGCCAAGGAAGGGGCGGGACTAGTGATGAGCAGTTCTTC
NA	TRBD1	TRBV9	TRBJ1-4	CASSEGALDEKLFF	TGTGCCAGCAGCGAGGGGGCGCTTGATGAAAAACTGTTTTTT
NA	TRBD2	TRBV5-1	TRBJ2-1	CASSRTSTFSDEQFF	TGCGCCAGCAGCAGGACTAGCACGTTCTCGGATGAGCAGTTCTTC
NA	NA	TRBV23-1	TRBJ2-3	CASSQSPSACLGDTQYF	TGCGCCAGCAGTCAATCCCCCAGTGCGTGCTTAGGAGATACGCAGTATTTT
NA	NA	TRBV19	TRBJ1-4	CASSQTAPNEKLFF	TGTGCCAGTAGCCAGACAGCGCCTAATGAAAAACTGTTTTTT
NA	NA	TRBV27	TRBJ2-7	CASSLGPRRTQYEQYF	TGTGCCAGCAGTTTGGGGCCGCGGCGGACTCAATACGAGCAGTACTTC
NA	TRBD1	TRBV18	TRBJ2-1	CASSPRIGTGAYNEQFF	TGTGCCAGCTCACCAAGGATCGGGACAGGGGCTTACAATGAGCAGTTCTTC
NA	NA	TRBV10-3	TRBJ1-5	CAISEDRVEGQPQHF	TGTGCCATCAGTGAGGATAGGGTTGAGGGTCAGCCCCAGCATTTT
once	NA	TRBV4-2	TRBJ1-5	CASSQELDGYNQPQHF	TGTGCCAGCAGCCAAGAGCTGGACGGTTACAATCAGCCCCAGCATTTT
few	NA	TRBV2	TRBJ2-1	CASSGSSYNEQFF	TGTGCCAGCAGTGGGAGCTCCTACAATGAGCAGTTCTTC
once	TRBD1	TRBV7-2	TRBJ2-3	CASSTAGTVADTQYF	TGTGCCAGCAGCACAGCCGGGACAGTCGCAGATACGCAGTATTTT
NA	TRBD2	TRBV5-5	TRBJ2-2	CASSLEIPGLAGAGELFF	TGTGCCAGCAGCTTGGAGATCCCGGGACTAGCGGGAGCCGGGGAGCTGTTTTTT